This TCR beta chain originates from a study of CD8+CD57+ T cells in acquired aplastic anemia. Findings and caveats of the study: Patients and controls turned out to have roughly 31 CD8+ CDR3 sequences in common. Controls did not differ significantly from patients in CD8+ Simpson's diversity.

CD8+CD57+ cell expansion, shown by flow cytometry, had occurred in the patients selected for sequencing. Germline V gene data show CDR1 as SQVTM and CDR2 as ANQGSEA. The CDR3 is 14 residues long. A word on this clonotype: Its antigen remains unidentified.

Genomic DNA, the template, was used for profiling of the TCR beta VDJ and CDR3. TCRdb recomputed calls from the reads with MiXCR, one row per CDR3 protein. Of approximately 130,000 distinct CDR3 sequences listed, 58% are singletons. This chain joins TRBV29-1 and TRBJ1-1; TRBD1 aligns across 9 bases. The clonotype comes from a human donor with aplastic anemia. Material for sequencing was sorted CD4+, CD8+, or CD8+CD57+ T cells (not recorded which) from PBMCs. CDR3 nucleotides: TGCAGTTTACTTACAGGGGGCAAATACACTGAAGCTTTCTTT. Protein product: CSLLTGGKYTEAFF.